A selection of T cell receptor beta chains follows, all from one sample in a study of T-cell reconstitution after alpha-beta-depleted transplantation in children. TCRdb processed the PCR reads anew with MiXCR; each CDR3 protein has one entry. The sample has around 130,000 distinct CDR3 sequences, 9.7% seen once. The sequencing here drew on PBMCs, mostly from graft donor cells, taken 180 days after TCRalphabeta/CD19-depleted stem cell transplant. These receptors all come from a girl under three years old who had a stem cell transplant for combined immunodeficiency, so the T cells may come from the graft donor. The CDR3 runs from the conserved cysteine through the conserved F or W. A D gene is named only where the DNA matches it firmly. Size tells how often a clone was seen (once, few, many) or the class of an expanded clone, and some rows leave it out.

D	size	V	length	J	DNA	CDR3
TRBD2	NA	TRBV20-1	13	TRBJ2-3	TGCAGTGCTAGGACTAGCGGGAGTTATACGCAGTATTTT	CSARTSGSYTQYF
NA	NA	TRBV5-1	13	TRBJ1-3	TGCGCCAGCAGGGCCTCCTCTGGAAACACCATATATTTT	CASRASSGNTIYF
NA	medium-sized	TRBV29-1	11	TRBJ2-1	TGCAGCGTTGGAGCGGACAATGAGCAGTTCTTC	CSVGADNEQFF
NA	few	TRBV20-1	13	TRBJ1-1	TGCAGTGCTAGGCATGGGGGAAACACTGAAGCTTTCTTT	CSARHGGNTEAFF
NA	few	TRBV18	16	TRBJ2-1	TGTGCCAGCTCACCCCCTTCCAGGGGGGCCTACAATGAGCAGTTCTTC	CASSPPSRGAYNEQFF
TRBD2	NA	TRBV12-3/TRBV12-4	14	TRBJ2-1	TGTGCCAGCAGTTTATCAGCGGGAGTACATGAGCAGTTCTTC	CASSLSAGVHEQFF
NA	few	TRBV20-1	13	TRBJ2-7	TGCAGTGCTAGAGACGAGGACAACTACGAGCAGTACTTC	CSARDEDNYEQYF
NA	NA	TRBV10-3	13	TRBJ1-2	TGTGCCATCAGTGTGAAACCCTCCTATGGCTACACCTTC	CAISVKPSYGYTF
NA	few	TRBV20-1	12	TRBJ2-7	TGCAGTGCTAGAGAGTCGGGCCACGAGCAGTACTTC	CSARESGHEQYF
TRBD2	few	TRBV7-2	16	TRBJ2-7	TGTGCCAGCAGCTGGGGACTAGCGGGAGCCGGCTACGAGCAGTACTTC	CASSWGLAGAGYEQYF
NA	NA	TRBV7-9	16	TRBJ1-1	TGTGCCAGCAGCTCCCCGACGCACCCTGTTGTCGGAACGGCTTTCTTT	CASSSPTHPVVGTAFF
TRBD2	NA	TRBV29-1	13	TRBJ2-2	TGCAGCGTTCAAGAGGGAGGGGCCGGGGAGCTGTTTTTT	CSVQEGGAGELFF
NA	NA	TRBV12-3/TRBV12-4	14	TRBJ1-1	TGTGCCAGCAGTTTAGCGCTAAGGAGGGCTGAAGCTTTCTTT	CASSLALRRAEAFF
NA	NA	TRBV12-3/TRBV12-4	11	TRBJ2-1	TGTGCCAGCAGTTTGCGAGTAATATTGTTCTTC	CASSLRVILFF
NA	many	TRBV20-1	13	TRBJ2-3	TGCAGTGCTATAAGAGGGAGCACAGATACGCAGTATTTT	CSAIRGSTDTQYF
NA	few	TRBV20-1	13	TRBJ2-3	TGCAGTGCTAGAGCCCCCCTCACAGATACGCAGTATTTT	CSARAPLTDTQYF
NA	few	TRBV7-2	16	TRBJ1-2	TGTGCCAGCAGCTTAGCGAGTCGGGTGATGGGCTATGGCTACACCTTC	CASSLASRVMGYGYTF
TRBD1	NA	TRBV18	16	TRBJ2-1	TGTGCCAGCTCACCTCAGGACAGGGGGAAAATCAATGAGCAGTTCTTC	CASSPQDRGKINEQFF
NA	NA	TRBV27	14	TRBJ2-3	TGTGCCAGCAGTGTCCGGATTAGCACAGATACGCAGTATTTT	CASSVRISTDTQYF
TRBD1	NA	TRBV29-1	14	TRBJ1-2	TGCAGCGTCGTATATCAAGGGGGCAACTATGGCTACACCTTC	CSVVYQGGNYGYTF
NA	few	TRBV20-1	13	TRBJ1-1	TGCAGTGCTGTCGGCGGTTGGAACACTGAAGCTTTCTTT	CSAVGGWNTEAFF
NA	few	TRBV7-2	15	TRBJ2-7	TGTGCCAGCAGCTTAGGCCCTGGGGCCCGCCGCGAGCAGTACTTC	CASSLGPGARREQYF
NA	few	TRBV10-3	17	TRBJ1-1	TGTGCCATCAGTGAGTCGGGTAGGGGCTGGGGGAACACTGAAGCTTTCTTT	CAISESGRGWGNTEAFF
NA	many	TRBV24-1	15	TRBJ2-1	TGTGCCACCAGTGGAGGTGGGAGGAAACGCAATGAGCAGTTCTTC	CATSGGGRKRNEQFF
TRBD1	few	TRBV20-1	14	TRBJ2-1	TGCAGTGCTAGAATGTGGGCAGGGGGATATGAGCAGTTCTTC	CSARMWAGGYEQFF
TRBD1	NA	TRBV5-1	14	TRBJ2-7	TGCGCCAGCAGCTCCACAGGGGAAACCTACGAGCAGTACTTC	CASSSTGETYEQYF
NA	NA	TRBV29-1	14	TRBJ2-6	TGCAGCGTGGGTTCAAGCTCTGGGGCCAACGTCCTGACTTTC	CSVGSSSGANVLTF
NA	few	TRBV20-1	14	TRBJ1-6	TGCAGTGCTACTTCGGGCTTCTATAATTCACCCCTCCACTTT	CSATSGFYNSPLHF
TRBD1	many	TRBV10-3	14	TRBJ2-3	TGTGCCATCGGGACAGGGGCCGACACAGATACGCAGTATTTT	CAIGTGADTDTQYF
NA	few	TRBV25-1	15	TRBJ1-2	TGTGCCAGCAGTGAAGGGCTCCAGGCTTTCTATGGCTACACCTTC	CASSEGLQAFYGYTF
TRBD2	NA	TRBV19	14	TRBJ2-1	TGTGCCAGTAAACGGGGGGGCACCTACAATGAGCAGTTCTTC	CASKRGGTYNEQFF
NA	few	TRBV6-1	13	TRBJ2-7	TGTGCCAGCAGACACCAGGGTCTCCCCGAGCAGTACTTC	CASRHQGLPEQYF
NA	many	TRBV11-2	14	TRBJ2-3	TGTGCCAGCAGCCAAATGCATAGCACAGATACGCAGTATTTT	CASSQMHSTDTQYF
TRBD1	NA	TRBV19	15	TRBJ2-7	TGTGCCAGTAGTGTGGGACAGGGAGAAACCTACGAGCAGTACTTC	CASSVGQGETYEQYF
NA	many	TRBV6-5	16	TRBJ2-2	TGTGCCAGCAGTACTCCAGGCTGGGGTCACACCGGGGAGCTGTTTTTT	CASSTPGWGHTGELFF
NA	few	TRBV29-1	12	TRBJ2-7	TGCAGCGTTGAAGGAGACATTAACGAGCAGTACTTC	CSVEGDINEQYF
NA	many	TRBV13	15	TRBJ1-1	TGTGCCAGCAGCTTAGGCCCGGATATGAACACTGAAGCTTTCTTT	CASSLGPDMNTEAFF
NA	NA	TRBV7-2	16	TRBJ2-1	TGTGCCAGCAGCCCCTTATACCGGGACGGAAACAATGAGCAGTTCTTC	CASSPLYRDGNNEQFF
NA	few	TRBV2	12	TRBJ2-4	TGTGCCAGCAGTGAGATACGAAACATTCAGTACTTC	CASSEIRNIQYF
NA	many	TRBV14	15	TRBJ1-6	TGTGCCAGCAGCCCCCTCGGAGGGTGGAATTCACCCCTCCACTTT	CASSPLGGWNSPLHF
NA	medium-sized	TRBV5-1	13	TRBJ1-2	TGCGCCAGCAGCACGGACACCCTTTATGGCTACACCTTC	CASSTDTLYGYTF
NA	once	TRBV19	16	TRBJ2-7	TGTGCCAGTAGCTCTCGTTCCGGGATAGGGAGGTACGAGCAGTACTTC	CASSSRSGIGRYEQYF
NA	many	TRBV10-3	13	TRBJ1-2	TGTGCCATCAGTGAGCAACAGGGTGGTGGCTACACCTTC	CAISEQQGGGYTF
TRBD1	NA	TRBV12-3/TRBV12-4	14	TRBJ2-5	TGTGCCAGCAGACAGCAGGGGGAGTGGGAGACCCAGTACTTC	CASRQQGEWETQYF
NA	NA	TRBV20-1	15	TRBJ2-3	TGCAGTGCTAGAGTCCCTATTAGAAAATCAGATACGCAGTATTTT	CSARVPIRKSDTQYF
NA	few	TRBV20-1	13	TRBJ1-3	TGCAGTGCTCCTGAAAGCTCTGGAAACACCATATATTTT	CSAPESSGNTIYF
NA	many	TRBV20-1	11	TRBJ2-7	TGCAGTGCTCAGTCTGGGTACGAGCAGTACTTC	CSAQSGYEQYF
NA	few	TRBV12-3/TRBV12-4	10	TRBJ2-2	TGTGCCAGCAAGGGCGGGGAGCTGTTTTTT	CASKGGELFF
NA	few	TRBV29-1	13	TRBJ2-2	TGCAGCGTTCTATACGGGGGAGCGGGGGAGCTGTTTTTT	CSVLYGGAGELFF
NA	many	TRBV20-1	14	TRBJ2-3	TGCAGTGCCCTAAGGGGTGGGAGCACAGATACGCAGTATTTT	CSALRGGSTDTQYF
TRBD2	NA	TRBV5-1	15	TRBJ2-1	TGCGCCAGCAGCTTAACGACTAGCGCATACAATGAGCAGTTCTTC	CASSLTTSAYNEQFF
TRBD1	NA	TRBV20-1	13	TRBJ2-7	TGCAGTGCTACCAGGGGGAAGGGCTACGAGCAGTACTTC	CSATRGKGYEQYF
NA	few	TRBV7-9	13	TRBJ1-2	TGTGCCAGCAGCTTAGCAGGCAACTATGGCTACACCTTC	CASSLAGNYGYTF
NA	few	TRBV20-1	14	TRBJ1-1	TGCAGTGCAGTTTCAGGGCTGGGTTTCGCTGAAGCTTTCTTT	CSAVSGLGFAEAFF
TRBD2	NA	TRBV6-5	15	TRBJ2-3	TGTGCCAGCAGTACTAGCGGTGGGGGCACAGATACGCAGTATTTT	CASSTSGGGTDTQYF
NA	few	TRBV7-2	14	TRBJ2-7	TGTGCCAGCAGCTTAGCGGGGGAATCCTACGAGCAGTACTTC	CASSLAGESYEQYF
NA	NA	TRBV12-3/TRBV12-4	17	TRBJ1-6	TGTGCCTTCAGTTTTTCCCTCCCCCTAACCGGTAATTCACCCCTCCACTTT	CAFSFSLPLTGNSPLHF
TRBD1	few	TRBV20-1	14	TRBJ1-5	TGCAGTGCTAGTTGGACAGGGCGCAATCAGCCCCAGCATTTT	CSASWTGRNQPQHF
TRBD1	many	TRBV6-5	14	TRBJ2-5	TGTGCCAGCAGTTACAGGGGGCGCGGGGAGACCCAGTACTTC	CASSYRGRGETQYF